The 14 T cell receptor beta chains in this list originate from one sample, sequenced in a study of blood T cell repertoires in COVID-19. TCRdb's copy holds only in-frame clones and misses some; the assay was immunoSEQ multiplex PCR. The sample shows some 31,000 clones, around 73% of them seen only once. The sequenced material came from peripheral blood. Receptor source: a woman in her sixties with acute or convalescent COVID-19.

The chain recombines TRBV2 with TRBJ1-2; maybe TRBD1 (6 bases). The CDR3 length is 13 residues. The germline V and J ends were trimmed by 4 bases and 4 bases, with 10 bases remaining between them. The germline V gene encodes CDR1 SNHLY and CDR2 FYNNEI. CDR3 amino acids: CASSGTDRYGYTF. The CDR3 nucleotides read TGTGCCAGCAGTGGGACAGACCGCTATGGCTACACCTTC.

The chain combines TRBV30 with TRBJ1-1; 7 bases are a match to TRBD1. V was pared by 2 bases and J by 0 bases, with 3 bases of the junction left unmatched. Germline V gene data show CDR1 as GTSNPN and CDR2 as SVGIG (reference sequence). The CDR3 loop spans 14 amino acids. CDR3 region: CAWSRGQMNTEAFF. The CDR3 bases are TGTGCCTGGAGTAGGGGACAGATGAACACTGAAGCTTTCTTT.

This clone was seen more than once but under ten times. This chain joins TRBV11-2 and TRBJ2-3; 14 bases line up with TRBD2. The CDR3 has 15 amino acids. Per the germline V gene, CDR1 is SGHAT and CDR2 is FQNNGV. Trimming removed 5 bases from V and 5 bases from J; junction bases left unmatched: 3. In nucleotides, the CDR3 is TGTGCCAGCAGCCTAGGACTAGCGGGGGGAGATACGCAGTATTTT. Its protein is CASSLGLAGGDTQYF.

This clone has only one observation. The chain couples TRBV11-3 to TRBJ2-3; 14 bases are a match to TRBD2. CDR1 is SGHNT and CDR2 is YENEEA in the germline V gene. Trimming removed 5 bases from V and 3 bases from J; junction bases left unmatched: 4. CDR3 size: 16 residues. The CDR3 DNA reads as TGTGCCAGCAGCCCGGGACTAGCGGGGGTAACAGATACGCAGTATTTT. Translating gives CASSPGLAGVTDTQYF.

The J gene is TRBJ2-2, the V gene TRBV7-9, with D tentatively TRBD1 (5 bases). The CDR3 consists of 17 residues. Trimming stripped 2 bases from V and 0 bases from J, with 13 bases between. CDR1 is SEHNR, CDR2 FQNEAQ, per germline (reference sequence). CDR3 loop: CASSLYQGMANTGELFF. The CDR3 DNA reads TGTGCCAGCAGCTTATACCAGGGAATGGCGAACACCGGGGAGCTGTTTTTT.

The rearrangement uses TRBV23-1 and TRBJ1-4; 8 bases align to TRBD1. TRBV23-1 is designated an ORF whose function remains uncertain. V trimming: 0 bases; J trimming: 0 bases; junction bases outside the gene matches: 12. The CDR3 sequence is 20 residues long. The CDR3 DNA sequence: TGCGCCAGCAGTCAATCTGGTCCGACAGGGGTGTTGGCAACTAATGAAAAACTGTTTTTT. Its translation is CASSQSGPTGVLATNEKLFF.

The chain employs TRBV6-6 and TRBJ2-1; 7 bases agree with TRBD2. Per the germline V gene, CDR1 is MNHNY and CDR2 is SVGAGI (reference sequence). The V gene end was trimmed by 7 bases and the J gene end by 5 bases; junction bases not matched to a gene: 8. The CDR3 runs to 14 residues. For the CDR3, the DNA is TGTGCCAGCACTGCGGGGGTAAGGGACAATGAGCAGTTCTTC. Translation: CASTAGVRDNEQFF.

The CDR3: CASSLGGGSWNEQFF. Here the CDR3 DNA reads TGTGCCAGCAGCTTAGGCGGGGGGTCTTGGAATGAGCAGTTCTTC. The chain uses TRBV11-2 and TRBJ2-1, with 8 bases identical to TRBD2. Germline CDR1 reads SGHAT; CDR2 reads FQNNGV. V lost 1 base and J lost 7; bases outside the gene matches: 6. The CDR3 contains 15 residues.

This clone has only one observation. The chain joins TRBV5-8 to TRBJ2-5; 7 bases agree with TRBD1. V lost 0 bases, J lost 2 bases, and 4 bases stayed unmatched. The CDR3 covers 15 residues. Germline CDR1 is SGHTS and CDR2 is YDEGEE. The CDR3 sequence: CASSLGQGSQETQYF. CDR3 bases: TGTGCCAGCAGCTTGGGACAGGGTAGTCAAGAGACCCAGTACTTC.

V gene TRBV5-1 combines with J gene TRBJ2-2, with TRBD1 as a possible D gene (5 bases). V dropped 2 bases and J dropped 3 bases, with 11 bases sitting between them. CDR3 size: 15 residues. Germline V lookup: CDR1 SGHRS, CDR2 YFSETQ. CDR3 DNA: TGCGCCAGCAGCTTAGGTCAGGGCTACACCGGGGAGCTGTTTTTT. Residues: CASSLGQGYTGELFF.

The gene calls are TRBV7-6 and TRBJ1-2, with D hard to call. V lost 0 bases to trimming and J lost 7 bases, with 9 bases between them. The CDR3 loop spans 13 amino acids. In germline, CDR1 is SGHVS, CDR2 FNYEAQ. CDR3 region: CASSLAFNTGYTF. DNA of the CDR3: TGTGCCAGCAGCTTAGCTTTCAACACTGGCTACACCTTC.

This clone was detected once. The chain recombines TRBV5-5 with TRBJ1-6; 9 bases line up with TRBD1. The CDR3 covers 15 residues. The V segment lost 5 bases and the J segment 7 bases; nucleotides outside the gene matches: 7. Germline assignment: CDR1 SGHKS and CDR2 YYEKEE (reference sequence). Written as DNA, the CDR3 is TGTGCCAGCAGGCCCCCGGGACAGGGAAATTCACCCCTCCACTTT. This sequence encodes CASRPPGQGNSPLHF.

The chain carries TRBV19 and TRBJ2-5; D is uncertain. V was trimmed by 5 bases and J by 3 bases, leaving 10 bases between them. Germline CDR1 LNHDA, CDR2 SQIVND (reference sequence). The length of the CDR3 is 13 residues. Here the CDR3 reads CASSVRQKETQYF. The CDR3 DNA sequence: TGTGCCAGTAGTGTCAGGCAGAAAGAGACCCAGTACTTC. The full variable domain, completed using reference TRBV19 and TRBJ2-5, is DGGITQSPKYLFRKEGQNVTLSCEQNLNHDAMYWYRQDPGQGLRLIYYSQIVNDFQKGDIAEGYSVSREKKESFPLTVTSAQKNPTAFYLCASSVRQKETQYFGPGTRLLVL.

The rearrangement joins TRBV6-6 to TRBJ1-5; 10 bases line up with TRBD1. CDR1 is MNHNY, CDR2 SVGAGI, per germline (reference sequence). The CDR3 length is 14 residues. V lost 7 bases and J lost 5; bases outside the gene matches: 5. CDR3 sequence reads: CASTPGTGDQPQHF. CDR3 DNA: TGTGCCAGCACCCCCGGGACAGGGGATCAGCCCCAGCATTTT.